These 16 T cell receptor beta chains were all obtained from the same sample, sequenced in a study of shared clonotypes between healthy human individuals. Sequenced by immunoSEQ multiplex PCR; TCRdb stores in-frame clones only, minus some. The sample has over 850,000 clones, around 78% seen once. The sample taken for sequencing was memory CD4+ T cells from PBMCs. Specified subset: CD45RA-negative fraction. These TCRs come from a man in his late teens or twenties in good health. Some clones in this sample may be carry-over from other donors' samples.

This rearrangement joins TRBV20-1 to TRBJ2-7; unclear D gene. Germline CDR1 reads DFQATT; CDR2 reads SNEGSKA (reference sequence). With 5 bases removed from V and 2 bases from J, the gap between germline ends came to 1 base. This CDR3 region has 9 residues. Here the CDR3 reads CSAAYEQYF. The CDR3 nucleotides read TGCAGTGCTGCCTACGAGCAGTACTTC.

V usage is TRBV29-1 and J usage is TRBJ1-2, with D unclear. V lost 7 bases to trimming and J lost 0 bases, with 12 bases between them. The CDR3 runs 13 residues. In germline, CDR1 is SQVTM, CDR2 ANQGSEA. CDR3 loop: CSASDGANYGYTF. As DNA, the CDR3 is TGCAGCGCTTCAGATGGAGCTAACTATGGCTACACCTTC.

This clone was picked up many times. This chain links TRBV6-6 with TRBJ2-1, with 8 bases lining up with TRBD2. V lost 2 bases, J lost 6 bases, and 6 bases stayed unmatched. This CDR3 has 15 amino acids. In germline, CDR1 is MNHNY, CDR2 SVGAGI (reference sequence). The CDR3 bases are TGTGCCAGCAGTTACCGGTCCCTAGCGGGCAATGAGCAGTTCTTC. Translated, it gives CASSYRSLAGNEQFF.

V is TRBV7-6 and J is TRBJ2-7; D could derive from TRBD1 or TRBD2 (5 bases each). The CDR3 loop spans 12 amino acids. With 5 bases removed from V and 5 bases from J, the gap between germline ends came to 10 bases. The germline gives CDR1 SGHVS, CDR2 FNYEAQ. CDR3 region: CASSRDGNEQYF. The CDR3 bases are TGTGCCAGCAGCCGGGACGGAAACGAGCAGTACTTC.

The chain has TRBV7-9 and TRBJ2-3; D remains ambiguous. V lost 1 base and J lost 5, with 13 bases in between. Germline loops: CDR1 SEHNR, CDR2 FQNEAQ (reference sequence). The length of the CDR3 is 15 residues. The CDR3 loop reads CASSLDTPGVDTQYF. The CDR3, as DNA: TGTGCCAGCAGCTTAGACACCCCCGGAGTAGATACGCAGTATTTT. Drawing the rest from reference TRBV7-9 and TRBJ2-3, the complete variable domain is DTGVSQNPRHKITKRGQNVTFRCDPISEHNRLYWYRQTLGQGPEFLTYFQNEAQLEKSRLLSDRFSAERPKGSFSTLEIQRTEQGDSAMYLCASSLDTPGVDTQYFGPGTRLTVL.

The chain has TRBV12-5 and TRBJ2-1; D is perhaps TRBD2 (5 bases). Germline CDR1 is LGHNT and CDR2 is FRNRAP. The CDR3 has 17 residues. V lost 2 bases, J lost 6 bases, and 20 bases lay in between. The CDR3 nucleotides are TGTGCTAGTGGTTTGTTCCCGCAGGCGCGGGCTATCAATGAGCAGTTCTTC. Protein product: CASGLFPQARAINEQFF.

In nucleotides, the CDR3 is TGCGCCAGCAGCTTGGACAGGGGGCTGGCTGGAAACACCATATATTTT. Translated: CASSLDRGLAGNTIYF. V usage is TRBV5-1 and J usage is TRBJ1-3, with TRBD1 matching 9 bases. Germline loops: CDR1 SGHRS, CDR2 YFSETQ. Trimming took 0 bases from V and 2 from J; bases not matched to a gene: 3. The CDR3 runs 16 residues.

J is TRBJ2-7 and V is TRBV7-2, with TRBD2 matching 8 bases. The germline CDR1 and CDR2 sequences are SGHTA and FQGNSA. The CDR3 covers 15 residues. V lost 5 bases, J lost 6 bases, and 12 bases stayed unmatched. The CDR3 is CASSLRSSGSIEQYF. The CDR3 bases are TGTGCCAGCAGCCTACGTTCCAGCGGGAGTATCGAGCAGTACTTC.

This clone was found once. V usage is TRBV4-1 and J usage is TRBJ1-2, with 12 bases that match TRBD1. Trimming took 3 bases from V and 7 from J; bases not matched to a gene: 6. Germline CDR1 and CDR2: MGHRA and YSYEKL. The CDR3 spans 15 residues. The CDR3 bases are TGCGCCAGCAGCCAGGCCGGGACAGGGGGCGTTGGCTACACCTTC. This translates into CASSQAGTGGVGYTF.

The chain recombines TRBV28 with TRBJ2-3; TRBD1 is a possible D gene (6 bases). V lost 7 bases and J lost 2, with 10 bases in between. Germline assignment: CDR1 MDHEN and CDR2 SYDVKM. CDR3 length equals 13 residues. The CDR3 coding sequence is TGTGCCAGCAACTCAGGGGCCACAGATACGCAGTATTTT. Protein: CASNSGATDTQYF.

The J gene is TRBJ1-2, the V gene TRBV30; D possibly corresponds to TRBD1 (6 bases). The germline gives CDR1 GTSNPN, CDR2 SVGIG (reference sequence). The CDR3 has 14 amino acids. Trimming cost V 1 base and J 0 bases, with 9 bases left between them. CDR3 protein: CAWSDSGANYGYTF. The CDR3 nucleotides are TGTGCCTGGAGTGACTCAGGGGCTAACTATGGCTACACCTTC.

As for this clone: In the same sample, other DNA sequences code for this CDR3. This chain joins TRBV7-2 and TRBJ2-7; no reliable D call. V was clipped by 5 bases and J by 3 bases, with 11 bases between them. The CDR3 covers 13 residues. In germline, CDR1 is SGHTA, CDR2 FQGNSA. CDR3 bases: TGTGCCAGCAGCCGTAATCCTAGCTACGAGCAGTACTTC. Translated, it gives CASSRNPSYEQYF. Full variable domain (missing parts from reference TRBV7-2 and TRBJ2-7): GAGVSQSPSNKVTEKGKDVELRCDPISGHTALYWYRQSLGQGLEFLIYFQGNSAPDKSGLPSDRFSAERTGGSVSTLTIQRTQQEDSAVYLCASSRNPSYEQYFGPGTRLTVT.

The J gene is TRBJ2-1, the V gene TRBV28; 10 bases line up with TRBD2. Germline V lookup: CDR1 MDHEN, CDR2 SYDVKM. The CDR3 extends over 15 amino acids. With V trimmed by 9 bases and J by 7 bases, 12 bases remained unmatched. The CDR3 region has the DNA TGTGCCAGTCGTTTAGCGGGAGGACCGGGTAATGAGCAGTTCTTC. It yields the protein CASRLAGGPGNEQFF.

This clone was seen a handful of times. The V call is TRBV28, the J call TRBJ1-5; 8 bases are shared with TRBD1. CDR3 length: 15 amino acids. Germline V lookup: CDR1 MDHEN, CDR2 SYDVKM. V was clipped by 5 bases and J by 3 bases; unmatched bases: 6. CDR3 amino acids: CASSPHRGYNQPQHF. The CDR3 DNA reads TGTGCCAGCAGTCCCCACAGGGGGTACAATCAGCCCCAGCATTTT.

This sequence joins TRBV4-1 and TRBJ2-4, with 14 bases aligning to TRBD2. The CDR3 sequence is 17 residues long. The V gene's germline CDR1 is MGHRA and CDR2 YSYEKL. After removal of 3 bases from V and 3 bases from J, the junction contained 4 bases not matched to a gene. CDR3 sequence (DNA): TGCGCCAGCAGCCAGACCGGGACTAGCGGGAGCAAAAACATTCAGTACTTC. Translation gives CASSQTGTSGSKNIQYF.

This rearrangement joins TRBV6-5 to TRBJ1-2, with D unclear. V gave up 7 bases and J gave up 1 base, with 7 bases separating them. There are 12 residues in the CDR3. CDR1 is MNHEY, CDR2 SVGAGI, per germline. The CDR3 DNA sequence: TGTGCCAGCATAGGCAATAACTATGGCTACACCTTC. Translating gives CASIGNNYGYTF.